Following are 31 T cell receptor beta chains from one sample sequenced in a study of cytotoxic CD8 clonotypes in ibrutinib-treated CLL. Assay: immunoSEQ multiplex PCR; the TCRdb copy retains only in-frame clones and omits some. Of more than 200,000 clones listed, under 75% were seen once; the top ten hold 15%. The sequencing used PBMCs, collected after 24 months of ibrutinib treatment. Source of these receptors: a human donor with chronic lymphocytic leukemia.

This clone was detected only a few times. The chain carries TRBV28 and TRBJ2-5; TRBD1 or TRBD2 may be the D gene (6 bases each). V was trimmed by 6 bases and J by 3 bases, leaving 14 bases between them. Germline values: CDR1 MDHEN, CDR2 SYDVKM. The CDR3 is made up of 14 amino acids. DNA of the CDR3: TGTGCCAGCAGACAGGGAGGCGCTAAAGAGACCCAGTACTTC. This gives the protein CASRQGGAKETQYF.

This clone was counted a few times. This chain connects TRBV13 to TRBJ2-7; perhaps TRBD1 as D (5 bases). Germline V gene data show CDR1 as PRHDT and CDR2 as FYEKMQ (reference sequence). Trimming pared 5 bases from V and 3 bases from J, leaving 8 bases between. CDR3 length equals 12 residues. In nucleotides, the CDR3 is TGTGCCAGCAGCGACCAGGGCTACGAGCAGTACTTC. The encoded protein is CASSDQGYEQYF. Looking up the rest from reference TRBV13 and TRBJ2-7 gives the full variable domain: AAGVIQSPRHLIKEKRETATLKCYPIPRHDTVYWYQQGPGQDPQFLISFYEKMQSDKGSIPDRFSAQQFSDYHSELNMSSLELGDSALYFCASSDQGYEQYFGPGTRLTVT.

Points on this clone: Other nucleotide sequences in the sample specify the same CDR3. The chain carries TRBV6-5 and TRBJ2-7, with D unclear. CDR3 length: 11 residues. Germline CDR1 MNHEY, CDR2 SVGAGI. The germline V and J ends were trimmed by 6 bases and 4 bases, with 7 bases remaining between them. The CDR3: CASSREYEQYF. CDR3 DNA: TGTGCCAGCAGCAGAGAATACGAGCAGTACTTC.

This clone appeared a few times. The genes are TRBV30 and TRBJ1-5; tentatively, D is TRBD1 (5 bases). Germline V CDR1 and CDR2: GTSNPN, SVGIG (reference sequence). The CDR3 is made up of 14 amino acids. V lost 0 bases and J 4 bases, leaving 10 bases between the germline ends. In nucleotides, the CDR3 is TGTGCCTGGAGTGTCGGGGGTGGGAATCAGCCCCAGCATTTT. Translated: CAWSVGGGNQPQHF.

The chain carries TRBV9 and TRBJ2-2, with D possibly being TRBD1 (6 bases). Deletions cut 3 bases from V and 4 bases from J, with 16 bases between. This CDR3 comprises 16 residues. Germline V gene lookup returns CDR1 SGDLS and CDR2 YYNGEE. CDR3 in amino acids: CASSGTDQGSTGELFF. The CDR3 DNA is TGTGCCAGCAGCGGAACAGATCAGGGGAGCACCGGGGAGCTGTTTTTT.

The J gene is TRBJ2-3, the V gene TRBV7-8; possible D gene TRBD1, 5 bases. Germline CDR1 is SGHVS and CDR2 is FQNEAQ. V was cut by 1 base and J by 2 bases, with 10 bases left in between. CDR3 length equals 15 residues. The CDR3 DNA reads TGTGCCAGCAGCTTAGGTTCGACAGCCACAGATACGCAGTATTTT. Its protein product is CASSLGSTATDTQYF.

The chain uses TRBV7-3 and TRBJ2-1; the D is unclear. V was pared by 5 bases and J by 0 bases, with 14 bases between. Germline lookup yields CDR1 SGHTA and CDR2 FQGTGA. The CDR3 covers 16 residues. The DNA of the CDR3 is TGTGCCAGCAGCCCCGTTGACTTGAGCTCCTACAATGAGCAGTTCTTC. Translation gives CASSPVDLSSYNEQFF.

The chain is built from TRBV4-1 and TRBJ2-5; the D gene could be TRBD1 or TRBD2 (6 bases each). The germline V gene encodes CDR1 MGHRA and CDR2 YSYEKL. V was pared by 0 bases and J by 2 bases, with 16 bases between. The CDR3 length is 17 residues. CDR3 sequence reads: CASSQEMVGGGQETQYF. The CDR3 DNA reads as TGCGCCAGCAGCCAAGAAATGGTAGGAGGGGGTCAAGAGACCCAGTACTTC.

The J gene is TRBJ2-1, the V gene TRBV30; D is uncertain. V lost 2 bases to trimming and J lost 0 bases, with 17 bases between them. Per the germline V gene, CDR1 is GTSNPN and CDR2 is SVGIG (reference sequence). The CDR3 has 17 amino acids. CDR3 sequence reads: CAWSRSLGGRSYNEQFF. The CDR3 coding sequence is TGTGCCTGGAGTCGAAGCCTAGGTGGGCGCTCCTACAATGAGCAGTTCTTC.

Here the CDR3 reads CASSPLSNEQFF. CDR3 in DNA: TGTGCCAGCAGCCCCCTGTCGAATGAGCAGTTCTTC. The V and J genes are TRBV11-1 and TRBJ2-1; D is undetermined. The CDR3 is 12 residues long. V lost 5 bases and J 7 bases, leaving 9 bases between the germline ends. Germline V gene sequence: CDR1 SGHAT, CDR2 FQDESV (reference sequence). Complete variable domain (other parts from reference TRBV11-1 and TRBJ2-1): EAEVAQSPRYKITEKSQAVAFWCDPISGHATLYWYRQILGQGPELLVQFQDESVVDDSQLPKDRFSAERLKGVDSTLKIQPAELGDSAMYLCASSPLSNEQFFGPGTRLTVL.

J is TRBJ2-7 and V is TRBV15, with D perhaps TRBD2 (6 bases). Germline V gene data show CDR1 as LNHNV and CDR2 as YYDKDF (reference sequence). The CDR3 is made up of 16 amino acids. With 0 bases removed from V and 0 bases from J, the gap between germline ends came to 12 bases. The CDR3 bases are TGTGCCACCAGCAGAGAGGGGGACTTAAGCTCCTACGAGCAGTACTTC. Translating gives CATSREGDLSSYEQYF. Drawing the rest from reference TRBV15 and TRBJ2-7, the complete variable domain is DAMVIQNPRYQVTQFGKPVTLSCSQTLNHNVMYWYQQKSSQAPKLLFHYYDKDFNNEADTPDNFQSRRPNTSFCFLDIRSPGLGDTAMYLCATSREGDLSSYEQYFGPGTRLTVT.

The V and J genes are TRBV7-9 and TRBJ2-5, with D possibly matching TRBD2 (6 bases). V was trimmed by 10 bases and J by 0 bases, leaving 15 bases between them. CDR1 is SEHNR, CDR2 FQNEAQ, per germline (reference sequence). The CDR3 runs to 14 residues. CDR3 DNA sequence: TGTGCCATCCCGGGAGTAAGGTACCAAGAGACCCAGTACTTC. Its protein product is CAIPGVRYQETQYF. The variable domain in full, completed from reference TRBV7-9 and TRBJ2-5, reads DTGVSQNPRHKITKRGQNVTFRCDPISEHNRLYWYRQTLGQGPEFLTYFQNEAQLEKSRLLSDRFSAERPKGSFSTLEIQRTEQGDSAMYLCAIPGVRYQETQYFGPGTRLLVL.

This clone was counted between two and nine times. The chain couples TRBV6-5 to TRBJ1-1; D unresolved. This CDR3 is built from 11 residues. Deletions cut 8 bases from V and 4 bases from J, with 8 bases between. The V gene's germline CDR1 is MNHEY and CDR2 SVGAGI. The DNA of the CDR3 is TGTGCCAGCGTAAAGGCCACTGAAGCTTTCTTT. Protein sequence: CASVKATEAFF.

This chain uses TRBV7-3 with TRBJ2-1; 10 bases are shared with TRBD2. Unmatched junction bases numbered 5, after V lost 3 bases and J lost 9 bases. Germline V lookup: CDR1 SGHTA, CDR2 FQGTGA. This CDR3 comprises 14 residues. CDR3 amino acids: CASSLASGSSEQFF. Written as DNA, the CDR3 is TGTGCCAGCAGCTTGGCTAGCGGGAGCTCTGAGCAGTTCTTC. Variable domain in full (rest from reference TRBV7-3 and TRBJ2-1): GAGVSQTPSNKVTEKGKYVELRCDPISGHTALYWYRQSLGQGPEFLIYFQGTGAADDSGLPNDRFFAVRPEGSVSTLKIQRTERGDSAVYLCASSLASGSSEQFFGPGTRLTVL.

This clone has a handful of counts. The V gene is TRBV6-6, the J gene TRBJ1-5; D not resolved. The CDR3 has 11 residues. With 6 bases removed from V and 9 bases from J, the gap between germline ends came to 9 bases. Germline assignment: CDR1 MNHNY and CDR2 SVGAGI (reference sequence). CDR3 sequence reads: CASSPGGPQHF. CDR3 sequence (DNA): TGTGCCAGCAGCCCCGGAGGGCCCCAGCATTTT.

This clone showed up just a few times. The chain employs TRBV4-2 and TRBJ1-1, with no clear D. The germline gives CDR1 LGHNA, CDR2 YNFKEQ. This CDR3 has 13 amino acids. Trimming shortened V by 0 bases and J by 5 bases, and 7 bases separated the two germline ends. The CDR3 bases are TGTGCCAGCAGCCAAGATCTGGGAACTGAAGCTTTCTTT. Translating it yields CASSQDLGTEAFF.

The chain joins TRBV27 to TRBJ2-7; 11 nucleotides agree with TRBD1. The germline gives CDR1 MNHEY, CDR2 SMNVEV (reference sequence). Losses at the gene ends were 5 bases for V and 4 bases for J; bases not matched to a gene: 10. The CDR3 sequence is 16 residues long. This CDR3 reads CASSRIRTGGVYEQYF. The CDR3 bases are TGTGCCAGCAGTCGAATTCGGACAGGGGGCGTGTACGAGCAGTACTTC.

V and J are TRBV7-9 and TRBJ1-1; TRBD1 agrees at 9 bases. The CDR3 is made up of 16 amino acids. The germline CDR1 and CDR2 sequences are SEHNR and FQNEAQ (reference sequence). V trimming: 5 bases; J trimming: 4 bases; junction bases outside the gene matches: 11. CDR3 DNA sequence: TGTGCCAGCAGCCACGCCTTACAGGGGGCTGGCACTGAAGCTTTCTTT. This translates into CASSHALQGAGTEAFF.

The sample holds a few counts of this clone. The chain couples TRBV7-2 to TRBJ2-7; 10 nucleotides line up with TRBD1. CDR1 is SGHTA, CDR2 FQGNSA, per germline. This CDR3 is built from 14 residues. V lost 5 bases and J lost 5; bases outside the gene matches: 6. DNA for the CDR3: TGTGCCAGCAGCCGGGGACAGGGGAAGGACGAGCAGTACTTC. Protein product: CASSRGQGKDEQYF.

The rearrangement links TRBV9 to TRBJ2-3; 9 bases are shared with TRBD2. The CDR3 extends over 15 amino acids. Germline V gene sequence: CDR1 SGDLS, CDR2 YYNGEE. The ends lost 4 bases at V and 2 bases at J; junction bases unmatched: 5. CDR3 sequence: CASSTRLAVTDTQYF. The DNA for the CDR3 is TGTGCCAGCAGCACGCGACTAGCGGTCACAGATACGCAGTATTTT. Supplemented by reference TRBV9 and TRBJ2-3, the full variable domain reads DSGVTQTPKHLITATGQRVTLRCSPRSGDLSVYWYQQSLDQGLQFLIQYYNGEERAKGNILERFSAQQFPDLHSELNLSSLELGDSALYFCASSTRLAVTDTQYFGPGTRLTVL.

The chain couples TRBV28 to TRBJ1-2; 8 nucleotides line up with TRBD1. After removal of 4 bases from V and 8 bases from J, the junction contained 9 bases not matched to a gene. The CDR3 is 14 amino acids. Germline V CDR1 and CDR2: MDHEN, SYDVKM. CDR3 sequence: CASSSPLGQGGYTF. CDR3 DNA sequence: TGTGCCAGCAGTTCTCCATTAGGACAGGGAGGCTACACCTTC.

The CDR3, as DNA: TGTGCCAGCAGCTTAGGTCTACAGGGGAAAGAGACCCAGTACTTC. As protein: CASSLGLQGKETQYF. The genes are TRBV5-8 and TRBJ2-5; 7 bases map to TRBD1. CDR3 length: 15 residues. V dropped 2 bases and J dropped 3; count of bases not matched to a gene: 7. Germline V gene data show CDR1 as SGHTS and CDR2 as YDEGEE.

This clone has just a few counts. This chain joins TRBV7-8 and TRBJ2-1; D not resolved. Germline V lookup: CDR1 SGHVS, CDR2 FQNEAQ. There are 13 residues in the CDR3. Trimming pared 2 bases from V and 4 bases from J, leaving 6 bases between. DNA of the CDR3: TGTGCCAGCAGCTTAATGGGTTACAATGAGCAGTTCTTC. Translated, it gives CASSLMGYNEQFF.

This sequence joins TRBV9 and TRBJ2-3; 7 nucleotides align to TRBD2. CDR3 length equals 14 residues. J was trimmed by 3 bases and V by 0 bases; bases with no gene match: 1. The germline V gene encodes CDR1 SGDLS and CDR2 YYNGEE. The CDR3 region is CASSVEGGTDTQYF. The CDR3 DNA reads TGTGCCAGCAGCGTAGAGGGAGGGACAGATACGCAGTATTTT.

CDR3 sequence (DNA): TGTGCCACCTTTAGGAAGGGCTCCTACAATGAGCAGTTCTTC. Residues: CATFRKGSYNEQFF. The chain carries TRBV2 and TRBJ2-1, with unresolved D. CDR3 length: 14 residues. Germline assignment: CDR1 SNHLY and CDR2 FYNNEI. The ends were cut back, 10 bases at V and 0 bases at J, with 13 bases in the middle.

Worth noting for this clone: At one boundary the junction diverges from the germline segment, which might be a read error. The V gene is TRBV7-7, the J gene TRBJ2-3, with TRBD1 matching over 9 bases. The CDR3 covers 15 residues. Germline V gene data show CDR1 as SSHAT and CDR2 as FNYEAQ (reference sequence). The CDR3 loop is CASSPDRTGADTQYF. CDR3 in DNA: TGTGCTAGCAGCCCCGACAGGACAGGGGCAGATACGCAGTATTTT.

The gene calls are TRBV7-3 and TRBJ2-2, with D perhaps TRBD1 (6 bases). Trimming pared 5 bases from V and 3 bases from J, leaving 16 bases between. The CDR3 spans 16 residues. CDR1 SGHTA and CDR2 FQGTGA come from the germline V gene. The CDR3 nucleotides are TGTGCCAGCAGCCCCCCCCGGGACACCCACACCGGGGAGCTGTTTTTT. This gives the protein CASSPPRDTHTGELFF.

The chain couples TRBV4-3 to TRBJ2-1; no firm D call. V was clipped by 1 base and J by 6 bases, with 7 bases between them. CDR1 and CDR2 (germline): LGHNA, YSLEER. CDR3 length equals 13 residues. CDR3 sequence (DNA): TGCGCCAGCAGCCAAGTAACCGGCAATGAGCAGTTCTTC. It is translated as CASSQVTGNEQFF.

The gene calls are TRBV14 and TRBJ1-2; D is undetermined. Germline V CDR1 and CDR2: SGHDN, FVKESK. V was cut by 1 base and J by 8 bases, with 8 bases left in between. The CDR3 sequence is 12 residues long. The CDR3 sequence: CASSQAGLGYTF. The CDR3, as DNA: TGTGCCAGCAGCCAAGCCGGGCTCGGCTACACCTTC.

The rearrangement links TRBV19 to TRBJ1-1, with 7 bases identical to TRBD1. The J segment lost 4 bases and the V segment lost 7 bases, leaving 6 bases of the junction unmatched. Germline CDR1 and CDR2: LNHDA and SQIVND (reference sequence). The CDR3 consists of 13 residues. As DNA, the CDR3 is TGTGCCAGTACCGACAGGGAGGGCACTGAAGCTTTCTTT. Translation gives CASTDREGTEAFF.

The chain employs TRBV30 and TRBJ2-7; D gene unclear. There are 11 residues in the CDR3. Trimming removed 0 bases from V and 5 bases from J, with 5 bases in between. In germline, CDR1 is GTSNPN, CDR2 SVGIG (reference sequence). The CDR3 region has the DNA TGTGCCTGGAGTGTTATGGACGAGCAGTACTTC. Translation gives CAWSVMDEQYF.